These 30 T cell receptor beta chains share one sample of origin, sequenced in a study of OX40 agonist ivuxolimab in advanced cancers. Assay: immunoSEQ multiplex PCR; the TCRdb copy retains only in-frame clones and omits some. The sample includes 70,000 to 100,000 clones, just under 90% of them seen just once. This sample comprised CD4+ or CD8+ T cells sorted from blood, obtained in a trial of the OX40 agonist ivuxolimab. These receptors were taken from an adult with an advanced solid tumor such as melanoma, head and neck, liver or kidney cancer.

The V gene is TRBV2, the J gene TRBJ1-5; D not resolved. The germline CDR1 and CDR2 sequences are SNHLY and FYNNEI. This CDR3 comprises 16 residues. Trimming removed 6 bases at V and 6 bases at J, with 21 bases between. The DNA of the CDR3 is TGTGCCAGCAGGGATCCAGCGAAGGGATCGGCTCAGCCCCAGCATTTT. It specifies CASRDPAKGSAQPQHF.

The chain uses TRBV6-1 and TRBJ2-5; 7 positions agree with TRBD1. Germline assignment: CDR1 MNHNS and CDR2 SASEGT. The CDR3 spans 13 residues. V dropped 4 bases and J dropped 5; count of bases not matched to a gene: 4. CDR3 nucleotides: TGTGCCAGCAGTGCGACAGGGTCCGAGACCCAGTACTTC. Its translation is CASSATGSETQYF.

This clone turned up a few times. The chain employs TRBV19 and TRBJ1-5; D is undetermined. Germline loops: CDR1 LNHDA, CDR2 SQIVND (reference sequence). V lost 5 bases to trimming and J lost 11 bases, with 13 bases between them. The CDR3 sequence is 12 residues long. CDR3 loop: CASSVHQTSQHF. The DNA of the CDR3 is TGTGCCAGTAGTGTGCACCAAACGTCCCAGCATTTT.

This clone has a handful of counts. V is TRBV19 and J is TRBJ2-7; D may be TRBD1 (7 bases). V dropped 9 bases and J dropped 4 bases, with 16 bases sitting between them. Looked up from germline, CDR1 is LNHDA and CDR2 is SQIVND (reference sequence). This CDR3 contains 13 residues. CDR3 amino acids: CARRRQGGYEQYF. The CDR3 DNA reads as TGTGCCAGGAGGAGACAGGGAGGTTACGAGCAGTACTTC.

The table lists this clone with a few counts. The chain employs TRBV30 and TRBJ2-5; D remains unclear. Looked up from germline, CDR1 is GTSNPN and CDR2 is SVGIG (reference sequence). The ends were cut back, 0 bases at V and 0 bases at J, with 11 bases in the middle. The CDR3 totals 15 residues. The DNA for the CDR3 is TGTGCCTGGAGTGTCTTGGGGTTTTACCAAGAGACCCAGTACTTC. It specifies CAWSVLGFYQETQYF. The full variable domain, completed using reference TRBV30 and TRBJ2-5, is SQTIHQWPATLVQPVGSPLSLECTVEGTSNPNLYWYRQAAGRGLQLLFYSVGIGQISSEVPQNLSASRPQDRQFILSSKKLLLSDSGFYLCAWSVLGFYQETQYFGPGTRLLVL.

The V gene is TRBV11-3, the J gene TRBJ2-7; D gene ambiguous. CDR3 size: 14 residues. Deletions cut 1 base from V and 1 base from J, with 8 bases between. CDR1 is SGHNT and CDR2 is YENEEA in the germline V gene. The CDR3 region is CASSLGPGSYEQYF. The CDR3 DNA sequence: TGTGCCAGCAGCTTAGGTCCAGGTTCCTACGAGCAGTACTTC.

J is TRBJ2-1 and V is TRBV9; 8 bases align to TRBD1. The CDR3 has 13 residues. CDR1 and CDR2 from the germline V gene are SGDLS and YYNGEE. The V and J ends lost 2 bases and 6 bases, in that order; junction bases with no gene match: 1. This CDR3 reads CASSVTGGNEQFF. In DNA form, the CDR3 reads TGTGCCAGCAGCGTCACAGGGGGCAATGAGCAGTTCTTC.

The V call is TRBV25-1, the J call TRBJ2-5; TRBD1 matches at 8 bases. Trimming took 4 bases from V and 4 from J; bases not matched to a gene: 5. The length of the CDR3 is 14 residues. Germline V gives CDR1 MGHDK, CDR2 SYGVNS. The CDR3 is CASSVTGVGETQYF. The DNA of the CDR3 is TGTGCCAGCAGTGTGACAGGGGTAGGAGAGACCCAGTACTTC.

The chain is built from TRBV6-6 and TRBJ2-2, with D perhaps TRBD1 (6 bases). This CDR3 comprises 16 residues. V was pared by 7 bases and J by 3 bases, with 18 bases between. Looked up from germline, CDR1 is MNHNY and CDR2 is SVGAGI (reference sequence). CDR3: CASTQPGGQDTGELFF. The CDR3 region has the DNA TGTGCCAGCACCCAACCTGGGGGCCAGGACACCGGGGAGCTGTTTTTT.

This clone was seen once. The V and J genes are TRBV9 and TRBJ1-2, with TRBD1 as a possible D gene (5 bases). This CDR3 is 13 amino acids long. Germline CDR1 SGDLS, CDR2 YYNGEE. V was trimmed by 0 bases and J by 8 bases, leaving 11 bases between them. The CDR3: CASSVGGSGGYTF. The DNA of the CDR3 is TGTGCCAGCAGCGTAGGGGGCAGCGGCGGCTACACCTTC. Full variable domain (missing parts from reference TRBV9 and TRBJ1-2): DSGVTQTPKHLITATGQRVTLRCSPRSGDLSVYWYQQSLDQGLQFLIQYYNGEERAKGNILERFSAQQFPDLHSELNLSSLELGDSALYFCASSVGGSGGYTFGSGTRLTVV.

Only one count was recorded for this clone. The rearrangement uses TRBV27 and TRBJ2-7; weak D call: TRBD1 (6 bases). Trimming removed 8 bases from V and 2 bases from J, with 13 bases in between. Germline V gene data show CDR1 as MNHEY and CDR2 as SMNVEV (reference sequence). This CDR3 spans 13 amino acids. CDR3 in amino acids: CASRPRGAYEQYF. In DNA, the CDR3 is TGTGCCAGCCGCCCCAGGGGAGCCTACGAGCAGTACTTC.

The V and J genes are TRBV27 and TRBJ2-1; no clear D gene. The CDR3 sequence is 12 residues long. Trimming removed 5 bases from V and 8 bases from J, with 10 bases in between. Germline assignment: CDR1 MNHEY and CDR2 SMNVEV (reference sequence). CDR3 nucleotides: TGTGCCAGCAGTCCCTCTAGGGATGAGCAGTTCTTC. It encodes CASSPSRDEQFF.

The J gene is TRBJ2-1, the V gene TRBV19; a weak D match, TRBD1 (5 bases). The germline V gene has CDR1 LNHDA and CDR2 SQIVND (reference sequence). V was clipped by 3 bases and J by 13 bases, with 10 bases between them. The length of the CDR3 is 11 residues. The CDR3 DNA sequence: TGTGCCAGTAGTATTTTTGGACAACAGTTCTTC. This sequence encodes CASSIFGQQFF. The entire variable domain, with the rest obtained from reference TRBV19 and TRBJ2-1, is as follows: DGGITQSPKYLFRKEGQNVTLSCEQNLNHDAMYWYRQDPGQGLRLIYYSQIVNDFQKGDIAEGYSVSREKKESFPLTVTSAQKNPTAFYLCASSIFGQQFFGPGTRLTVL.

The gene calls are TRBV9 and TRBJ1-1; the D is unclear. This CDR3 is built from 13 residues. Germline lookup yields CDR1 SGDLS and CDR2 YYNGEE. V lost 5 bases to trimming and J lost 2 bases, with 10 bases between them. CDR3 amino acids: CASRGKGNTEAFF. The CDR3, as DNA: TGTGCCAGCAGGGGGAAGGGTAACACTGAAGCTTTCTTT.

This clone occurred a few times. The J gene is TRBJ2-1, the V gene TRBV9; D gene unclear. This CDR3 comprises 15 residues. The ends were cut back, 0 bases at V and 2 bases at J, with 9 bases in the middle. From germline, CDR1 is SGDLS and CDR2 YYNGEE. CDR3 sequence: CASSVGSDAYNEQFF. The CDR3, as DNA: TGTGCCAGCAGCGTAGGGTCAGATGCCTACAATGAGCAGTTCTTC.

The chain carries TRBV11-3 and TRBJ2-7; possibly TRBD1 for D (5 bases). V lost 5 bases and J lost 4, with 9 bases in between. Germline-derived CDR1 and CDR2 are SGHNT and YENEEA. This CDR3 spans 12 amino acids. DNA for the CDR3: TGTGCCAGCAGCCCAGCAGGGTACGAGCAGTACTTC. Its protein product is CASSPAGYEQYF.

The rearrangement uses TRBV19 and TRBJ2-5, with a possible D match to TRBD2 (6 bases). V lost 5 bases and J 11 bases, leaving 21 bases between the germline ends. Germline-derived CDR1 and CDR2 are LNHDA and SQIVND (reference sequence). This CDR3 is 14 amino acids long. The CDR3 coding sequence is TGTGCCAGTAGTCGTCCGGGCGGGACGGGAGAGCAGTACTTC. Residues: CASSRPGGTGEQYF.

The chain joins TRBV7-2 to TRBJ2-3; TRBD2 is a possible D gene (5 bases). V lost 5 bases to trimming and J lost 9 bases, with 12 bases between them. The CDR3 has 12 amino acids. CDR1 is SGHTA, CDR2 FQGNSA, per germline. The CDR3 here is CASSPQRETQYF. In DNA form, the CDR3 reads TGTGCCAGCAGCCCCCAACGGGAAACGCAGTATTTT.

CDR3 amino acids: CASSPRGSNQPQHF. Written as DNA, the CDR3 is TGTGCCAGCAGTCCCAGGGGAAGCAATCAGCCCCAGCATTTT. The chain employs TRBV27 and TRBJ1-5; D is perhaps TRBD1 (6 bases). V was shortened by 5 bases and J by 1 base, with 9 bases between the two germline ends. From germline, CDR1 is MNHEY and CDR2 SMNVEV (reference sequence). The CDR3 length is 14 residues.

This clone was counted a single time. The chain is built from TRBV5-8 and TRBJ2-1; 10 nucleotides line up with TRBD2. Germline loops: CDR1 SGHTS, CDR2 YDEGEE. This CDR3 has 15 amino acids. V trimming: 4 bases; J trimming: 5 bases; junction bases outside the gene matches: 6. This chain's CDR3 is CASSKLAGLDNEQFF. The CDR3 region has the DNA TGTGCCAGCAGCAAACTAGCGGGACTCGACAATGAGCAGTTCTTC.

CDR3 nucleotide sequence: TGTGCCAGCAGACCCCTTCGGACAACCGGGGAGCTGTTTTTT. Its protein product is CASRPLRTTGELFF. The rearrangement joins TRBV27 to TRBJ2-2, with D maybe TRBD1 (5 bases). From germline, CDR1 is MNHEY and CDR2 SMNVEV (reference sequence). This CDR3 contains 14 residues. The V end lost 6 bases, the J end lost 5 bases, and 13 bases lay between the germline ends.

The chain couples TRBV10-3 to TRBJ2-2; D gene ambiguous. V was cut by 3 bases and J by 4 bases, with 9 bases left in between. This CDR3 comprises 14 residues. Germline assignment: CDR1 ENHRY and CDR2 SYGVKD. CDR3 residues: CAISDSVGTGELFF. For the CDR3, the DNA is TGTGCCATCAGTGACAGCGTTGGCACCGGGGAGCTGTTTTTT.

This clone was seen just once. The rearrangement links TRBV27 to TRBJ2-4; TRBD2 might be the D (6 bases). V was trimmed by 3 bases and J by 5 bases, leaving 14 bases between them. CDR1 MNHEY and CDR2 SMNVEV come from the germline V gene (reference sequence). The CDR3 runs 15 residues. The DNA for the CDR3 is TGTGCCAGCAGTTTGGGTTTCGGAGGGCAAAACATTCAGTACTTC. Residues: CASSLGFGGQNIQYF.

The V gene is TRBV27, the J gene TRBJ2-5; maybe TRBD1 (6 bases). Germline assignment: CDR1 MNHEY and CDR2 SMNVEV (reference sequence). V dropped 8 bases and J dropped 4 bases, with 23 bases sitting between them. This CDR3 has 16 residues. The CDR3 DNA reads TGTGCCAGCGGAGGTCTCAGGGGCCGGAGTGGAGAGACCCAGTACTTC. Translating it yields CASGGLRGRSGETQYF.

The CDR3 DNA reads TGTGCCAGCAGCTTGTCAGGATCTGGAAACACCATATATTTT. Translating it yields CASSLSGSGNTIYF. The chain carries TRBV5-4 and TRBJ1-3; D remains ambiguous. The CDR3 runs to 14 residues. Germline V gene sequence: CDR1 SGHNT, CDR2 YYREEE (reference sequence). V was clipped by 1 base and J by 1 base, with 6 bases between them.

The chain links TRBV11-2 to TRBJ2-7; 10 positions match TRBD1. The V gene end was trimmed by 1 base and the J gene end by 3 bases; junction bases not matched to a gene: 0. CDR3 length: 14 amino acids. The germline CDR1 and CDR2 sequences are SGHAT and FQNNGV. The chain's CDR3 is CASSLGTGGYEQYF. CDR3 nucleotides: TGTGCCAGCAGCTTAGGGACAGGGGGCTACGAGCAGTACTTC.

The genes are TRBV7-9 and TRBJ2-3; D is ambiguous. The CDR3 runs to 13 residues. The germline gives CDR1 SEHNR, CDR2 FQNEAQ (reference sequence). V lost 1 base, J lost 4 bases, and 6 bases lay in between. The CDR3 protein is CASSLGFPDTQYF. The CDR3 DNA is TGTGCCAGCAGCTTAGGTTTTCCAGATACGCAGTATTTT.

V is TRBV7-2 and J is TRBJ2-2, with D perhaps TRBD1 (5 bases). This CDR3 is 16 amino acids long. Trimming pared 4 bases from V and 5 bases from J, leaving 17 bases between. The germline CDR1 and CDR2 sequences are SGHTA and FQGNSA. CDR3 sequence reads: CASSYAIYPGTGELFF. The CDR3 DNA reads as TGTGCCAGCAGCTACGCCATTTATCCAGGGACCGGGGAGCTGTTTTTT.

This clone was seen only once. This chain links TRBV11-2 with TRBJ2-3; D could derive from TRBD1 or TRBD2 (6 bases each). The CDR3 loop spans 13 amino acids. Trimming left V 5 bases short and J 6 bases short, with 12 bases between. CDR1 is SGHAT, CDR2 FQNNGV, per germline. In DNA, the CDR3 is TGTGCCAGCAGCACGCGAGGGGGGGATACGCAGTATTTT. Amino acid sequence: CASSTRGGDTQYF.

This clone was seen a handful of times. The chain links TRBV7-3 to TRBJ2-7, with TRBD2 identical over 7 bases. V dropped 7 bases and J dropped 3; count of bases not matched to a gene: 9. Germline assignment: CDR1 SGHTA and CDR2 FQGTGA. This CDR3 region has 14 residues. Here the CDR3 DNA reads TGTGCCAGCATCTTGGGTGGCGGGAGCTACGAGCAGTACTTC. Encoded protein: CASILGGGSYEQYF. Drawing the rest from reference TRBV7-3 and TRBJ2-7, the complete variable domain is GAGVSQTPSNKVTEKGKYVELRCDPISGHTALYWYRQSLGQGPEFLIYFQGTGAADDSGLPNDRFFAVRPEGSVSTLKIQRTERGDSAVYLCASILGGGSYEQYFGPGTRLTVT.